This T cell receptor (beta chain) appears in the sequencing data of a study of blood T cells in healthy people across ages. Next came a second PCR, run for about 6 to 12 cycles, which used a sample-barcoded 5' primer along with a J-beta primer mix. Every sample gave at least 2.5 million paired-end reads containing CDR3. Using its own MiXCR run on the 5' RACE reads, TCRdb lists one record per CDR3 protein. Here the sample spans hundreds of thousands of distinct CDR3 sequences, 22% being singletons. The source of this sequence is an older man in good health. The sequencing sample was made of blood.

The CDR3 DNA is TGCGCCAGCAGCAAAAAATCGGGACTAGCGGGAGGACCTGAAGGGGAGCTGTTTTTT. Amino acid sequence: CASSKKSGLAGGPEGELFF. The chain joins TRBV5-1 to TRBJ2-2; 15 bases agree with TRBD2. Germline V CDR1 and CDR2: SGHRS, YFSETQ. V trimming: 4 bases; J trimming: 8 bases; junction bases outside the gene matches: 15. This CDR3 contains 19 residues.